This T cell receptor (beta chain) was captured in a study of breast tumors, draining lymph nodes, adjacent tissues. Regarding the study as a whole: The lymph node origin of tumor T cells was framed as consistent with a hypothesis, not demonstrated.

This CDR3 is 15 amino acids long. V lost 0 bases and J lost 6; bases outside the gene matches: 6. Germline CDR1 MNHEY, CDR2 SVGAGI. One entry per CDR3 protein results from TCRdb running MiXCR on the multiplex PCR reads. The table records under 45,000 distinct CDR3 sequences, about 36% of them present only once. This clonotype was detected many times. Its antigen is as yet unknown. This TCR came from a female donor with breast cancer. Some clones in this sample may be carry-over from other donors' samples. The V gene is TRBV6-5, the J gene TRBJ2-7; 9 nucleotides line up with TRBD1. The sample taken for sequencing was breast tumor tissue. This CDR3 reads CASSYSGQGRSEQYF. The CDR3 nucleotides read TGTGCCAGCAGTTACTCGGGACAGGGTCGAAGCGAGCAGTACTTC.